These 27 T cell receptor beta chains were all obtained from the same sample, sequenced in a study of cytomegalovirus exposure and HLA in healthy donors. Measured with immunoSEQ multiplex PCR; TCRdb has only the in-frame clones, and not every one. The sample holds 200,000 to 250,000 clones, around four fifths seen once. The specimen was PBMCs. Receptors were obtained from a woman under 30 in good health and CMV-seronegative.

The sample holds a few counts of this clone. V usage is TRBV19 and J usage is TRBJ2-3, with D possibly TRBD2 on 5 matching bases. The CDR3 extends over 17 amino acids. Trimming removed 5 bases at V and 6 bases at J, with 24 bases between. Germline-derived CDR1 and CDR2 are LNHDA and SQIVND (reference sequence). The DNA for the CDR3 is TGTGCCAGTAGTCCCCCCCTGGACCAAGGGAGACGGGATACGCAGTATTTT. This encodes CASSPPLDQGRRDTQYF.

V usage is TRBV6-5 and J usage is TRBJ1-1, with D hard to call. Germline values: CDR1 MNHEY, CDR2 SVGAGI. V lost 4 bases to trimming and J lost 1 base, with 7 bases between them. The CDR3 length is 13 residues. The CDR3: CASSSNQNTEAFF. The CDR3 DNA reads as TGTGCCAGCAGTTCGAACCAGAACACTGAAGCTTTCTTT.

This clone was seen only a few times. V and J are TRBV30 and TRBJ1-1, with 8 bases lining up with TRBD1. This CDR3 has 12 amino acids. Trimming removed 4 bases from V and 6 bases from J; junction bases left unmatched: 4. Germline V CDR1 and CDR2: GTSNPN, SVGIG (reference sequence). The CDR3, as DNA: TGTGCCTGGACGGCAGGGGGCCCTGAAGCTTTCTTT. Amino acid sequence: CAWTAGGPEAFF. Full variable domain (outside the CDR3, taken from reference TRBV30 and TRBJ1-1): SQTIHQWPATLVQPVGSPLSLECTVEGTSNPNLYWYRQAAGRGLQLLFYSVGIGQISSEVPQNLSASRPQDRQFILSSKKLLLSDSGFYLCAWTAGGPEAFFGQGTRLTVV.

The CDR3 sequence: CASSSDFTVAFF. DNA for the CDR3: TGTGCCAGCAGCTCGGACTTCACGGTGGCTTTCTTT. The chain links TRBV5-6 to TRBJ1-1; D not resolved. Looked up from germline, CDR1 is SGHDT and CDR2 is YYEEEE. The CDR3 covers 12 residues. Between the trimmed V and J ends, which lost 3 bases and 11 bases, there was a span of 14 bases.

This chain uses TRBV11-3 with TRBJ2-7; D gene unclear. V shed 5 bases and J shed 3 bases, with 11 bases lying between them. Germline V gene lookup returns CDR1 SGHNT and CDR2 YENEEA. The CDR3 loop spans 13 amino acids. CDR3 region: CASSRTLGYEQYF. For the CDR3, the DNA is TGTGCCAGCAGCCGTACTTTGGGCTACGAGCAGTACTTC.

V and J are TRBV30 and TRBJ1-1; no clear D gene. V lost 2 bases, J lost 6 bases, and 7 bases lay in between. Germline CDR1 and CDR2: GTSNPN and SVGIG (reference sequence). The CDR3 runs 11 residues. The CDR3 coding sequence is TGTGCCTGGAGTCCAAGGGCTGAAGCTTTCTTT. This gives the protein CAWSPRAEAFF. Complete variable domain (other parts from reference TRBV30 and TRBJ1-1): SQTIHQWPATLVQPVGSPLSLECTVEGTSNPNLYWYRQAAGRGLQLLFYSVGIGQISSEVPQNLSASRPQDRQFILSSKKLLLSDSGFYLCAWSPRAEAFFGQGTRLTVV.

The chain joins TRBV5-1 to TRBJ2-1; D is uncertain. V dropped 0 bases and J dropped 10 bases, with 8 bases sitting between them. The V gene's germline CDR1 is SGHRS and CDR2 YFSETQ. The CDR3 spans 12 residues. The CDR3 loop reads CASSLEGDEQFF. The CDR3 DNA reads TGCGCCAGCAGCTTGGAAGGCGACGAGCAGTTCTTC.

The V gene is TRBV2, the J gene TRBJ2-7, with D maybe TRBD1 (5 bases). The V gene's germline CDR1 is SNHLY and CDR2 FYNNEI. Trimming stripped 7 bases from V and 0 bases from J, with 13 bases between. This CDR3 is 14 amino acids long. The DNA of the CDR3 is TGTGCCAGCATTCAGACAGCGAGCTCCTACGAGCAGTACTTC. Translating it yields CASIQTASSYEQYF.

This chain's CDR3 is CASSLGGGYEQYF. Here the CDR3 DNA reads TGTGCCAGCAGCTTGGGGGGCGGCTACGAGCAGTACTTC. The chain combines TRBV7-9 with TRBJ2-7; D may correspond to TRBD1 or TRBD2 (6 bases each). With 3 bases removed from V and 3 bases from J, the gap between germline ends came to 9 bases. Germline CDR1 is SEHNR and CDR2 is FQNEAQ (reference sequence). There are 13 residues in the CDR3.

This chain connects TRBV7-9 to TRBJ1-1; unclear D gene. The V end was cut by 1 base, the J end by 3 bases, with 0 bases between. CDR1 and CDR2 from the germline V gene are SEHNR and FQNEAQ (reference sequence). The CDR3 loop spans 11 amino acids. CDR3 bases: TGTGCCAGCAGCTTAGACACTGAAGCTTTCTTT. Translated, it gives CASSLDTEAFF.

With regard to this clone: This same CDR3 is encoded by further DNA sequences in the sample. The chain has TRBV19 and TRBJ1-5; D unresolved. V lost 3 bases, J lost 5 bases, and 11 bases lay in between. The CDR3 has 14 residues. From germline, CDR1 is LNHDA and CDR2 SQIVND (reference sequence). The CDR3 loop is CASSIGTGHQPQHF. The CDR3, as DNA: TGTGCCAGTAGTATTGGTACGGGTCATCAGCCCCAGCATTTT.

The chain links TRBV4-1 to TRBJ2-7, with D tentatively TRBD1 (6 bases). Germline CDR1 and CDR2: MGHRA and YSYEKL. The germline V and J ends were trimmed by 0 bases and 0 bases, with 12 bases remaining between them. CDR3 length equals 16 residues. The CDR3 loop reads CASSQDEGDNSYEQYF. The DNA for the CDR3 is TGCGCCAGCAGCCAAGATGAGGGGGACAACTCCTACGAGCAGTACTTC.

The chain combines TRBV25-1 with TRBJ2-1, with D unresolved. In germline, CDR1 is MGHDK, CDR2 SYGVNS. This CDR3 has 11 amino acids. Trimming took 4 bases from V and 12 from J, leaving 10 bases between them. CDR3 in amino acids: CASSARQRQFF. In DNA, the CDR3 is TGTGCCAGCAGTGCTAGGCAGCGGCAGTTCTTC.

This clone was seen once. The CDR3 spells CASGSRAGGTEAFF. For the CDR3, the DNA is TGTGCTAGTGGTTCCAGGGCGGGGGGCACTGAAGCTTTCTTT. This sequence joins TRBV12-5 and TRBJ1-1; tentatively, D is TRBD1 (5 bases). CDR3 length: 14 residues. Germline-derived CDR1 and CDR2 are LGHNT and FRNRAP. V lost 4 bases, J lost 4 bases, and 13 bases lay in between.

This sequence joins TRBV4-1 and TRBJ1-1; D is possibly TRBD1 (5 bases). This CDR3 has 17 amino acids. Germline loops: CDR1 MGHRA, CDR2 YSYEKL. V lost 6 bases and J 2 bases, leaving 22 bases between the germline ends. The CDR3 region is CASRGMGRTLLNTEAFF. CDR3 bases: TGCGCCAGCAGGGGGATGGGGCGGACTCTATTAAACACTGAAGCTTTCTTT.

This chain uses TRBV6-6 with TRBJ2-7; the D gene is possibly TRBD1 (6 bases). This CDR3 has 14 residues. Germline loops: CDR1 MNHNY, CDR2 SVGAGI (reference sequence). V lost 8 bases and J lost 6, with 20 bases in between. The CDR3 DNA sequence: TGTGCCAGCCGCGCCCGGACAGCCTCGGGCGAGCAGTACTTC. The encoded protein is CASRARTASGEQYF.

This sequence joins TRBV6-1 and TRBJ1-1; D is undetermined. V lost 8 bases and J 0 bases, leaving 13 bases between the germline ends. Germline CDR1 reads MNHNS; CDR2 reads SASEGT. The CDR3 contains 14 residues. The CDR3 nucleotides are TGTGCCAGCTCAGGATGGATTATGAACACTGAAGCTTTCTTT. Its protein product is CASSGWIMNTEAFF.

This chain joins TRBV28 and TRBJ2-3; 7 bases are shared with TRBD1. V shed 4 bases, J shed 2 bases, and the junction held 6 bases outside the gene matches. The germline gives CDR1 MDHEN, CDR2 SYDVKM. The length of the CDR3 is 15 residues. The CDR3 DNA reads TGTGCCAGCAGTTCGGGACAGTTCGTCACAGATACGCAGTATTTT. It yields the protein CASSSGQFVTDTQYF.

V gene TRBV10-3 combines with J gene TRBJ1-5; D not resolved. This CDR3 has 18 residues. CDR1 and CDR2 (germline): ENHRY, SYGVKD. The V and J ends lost 1 base and 0 bases respectively, with 16 bases between them. CDR3 coding DNA: TGTGCCATCAGTGAGTTTAGGTCAGCTGCTATTAGCAATCAGCCCCAGCATTTT. The encoded protein is CAISEFRSAAISNQPQHF.

In DNA form, the CDR3 reads TGTGCCAGCAACCAAGAAGGGACAGGGAGTTCACCCCTCCACTTT. It specifies CASNQEGTGSSPLHF. The chain joins TRBV5-8 to TRBJ1-6; 9 bases are a match to TRBD1. Germline V CDR1 and CDR2: SGHTS, YDEGEE. The CDR3 runs 15 residues. With 6 bases clipped from V and 9 bases from J, the junction kept 10 bases outside the gene matches.

The table lists this clone with a count of one. The chain recombines TRBV5-8 with TRBJ1-2; TRBD1 aligns across 8 bases. Germline values: CDR1 SGHTS, CDR2 YDEGEE. The CDR3 is 18 residues long. V lost 1 base to trimming and J lost 4 bases; unmatched junction nucleotides: 15. The CDR3 spells CASSLYADRDRWGYGYTF. The CDR3 bases are TGTGCCAGCAGCTTGTATGCGGACAGGGACAGATGGGGCTATGGCTACACCTTC.

This chain uses TRBV9 with TRBJ2-3, with D possibly being TRBD2 (5 bases). CDR1 and CDR2 (germline): SGDLS, YYNGEE. Between the trimmed V and J ends, which lost 3 bases and 1 base, there was a span of 18 bases. The CDR3 sequence is 17 residues long. The CDR3 DNA reads TGTGCCAGCAGCGAGGGAAAGGTAGCGCGACGCACAGATACGCAGTATTTT. Translated: CASSEGKVARRTDTQYF.

This sequence joins TRBV28 and TRBJ2-1; D gene unclear. The CDR3 loop spans 19 amino acids. The V end was cut by 3 bases, the J end by 0 bases, with 21 bases between. Germline V gene lookup returns CDR1 MDHEN and CDR2 SYDVKM. CDR3 residues: CASSLPYYLETSSYNEQFF. The CDR3 nucleotides read TGTGCCAGCAGTTTGCCCTATTATTTAGAAACCAGCTCCTACAATGAGCAGTTCTTC.

Only a few counts were recorded for this clone. This rearrangement joins TRBV6-5 to TRBJ1-2; 8 bases map to TRBD1. This CDR3 has 12 residues. Germline loops: CDR1 MNHEY, CDR2 SVGAGI. The trim removed 6 bases at V and 9 bases at J, leaving 6 bases unmatched. CDR3 region: CASSQGARSYTF. The CDR3 DNA follows: TGTGCCAGCAGCCAGGGGGCGCGGAGCTACACCTTC.

This clone was found once. The chain carries TRBV11-2 and TRBJ2-1; D is ambiguous. Germline CDR1 SGHAT, CDR2 FQNNGV. Trimming removed 1 base at V and 8 bases at J, with 3 bases between. The CDR3 spans 11 residues. This CDR3 reads CASSLVHEQFF. The CDR3 region has the DNA TGTGCCAGCAGCTTAGTCCATGAGCAGTTCTTC. Full variable domain (outside the CDR3, taken from reference TRBV11-2 and TRBJ2-1): EAGVAQSPRYKIIEKRQSVAFWCNPISGHATLYWYQQILGQGPKLLIQFQNNGVVDDSQLPKDRFSAERLKGVDSTLKIQPAKLEDSAVYLCASSLVHEQFFGPGTRLTVL.

The genes are TRBV30 and TRBJ1-1; D unclear. Trimming took 3 bases from V and 1 from J, leaving 9 bases between them. CDR3 length equals 13 residues. The germline V gene has CDR1 GTSNPN and CDR2 SVGIG (reference sequence). CDR3 sequence reads: CAWSQSENTEAFF. The CDR3 region has the DNA TGTGCCTGGAGCCAATCCGAGAACACTGAAGCTTTCTTT.

The chain is built from TRBV5-1 and TRBJ1-4; D is perhaps TRBD1 (5 bases). Germline loops: CDR1 SGHRS, CDR2 YFSETQ. V lost 2 bases to trimming and J lost 4 bases, with 9 bases between them. This CDR3 has 14 residues. CDR3 coding DNA: TGCGCCAGCAGCTTCAGGGACCTTAATGAAAAACTGTTTTTT. Its translation: CASSFRDLNEKLFF.